This TCR beta chain appears in the sequencing data of a study of T cell clonality in common variable immunodeficiency. Libraries were prepared by immunoSEQ multiplex PCR; TCRdb keeps only in-frame clonotypes and omits some of them. The repertoire consists of tens of thousands of clones, none detected only once. This clone has at least ten counts. The CDR3 end falls 3 residues outside the read, so it is completed with the germline J gene. The CDR3 length is 14 residues. Trimming cost V 4 bases and J 3 bases; bases outside gene matches: 4. Germline V gene sequence: CDR1 SGHNT, CDR2 YYREEE (reference sequence).

The clonotype comes from a person aged 18-70 years in good health. The chain uses TRBV5-4 and TRBJ1-5, with 7 nucleotides matching TRBD1. Input material: peripheral blood mononuclear cells. CDR3 DNA (partial): TGTGCCAGCAGCGAGGGACAGACCAATCAGCCC. This translates into CASSEGQTNQP. In full, the CDR3 is CASSEGQTNQPQHF.